This T cell receptor (beta chain) originates from a study of T cell responses to AZD1222 COVID-19 vaccine. Germline CDR1 SGDLS, CDR2 YYNGEE. Deletions cut 0 bases from V and 0 bases from J, with 7 bases between. CDR3 length: 15 amino acids. Sequencing was performed with immunoSEQ multiplex PCR; in TCRdb, only in-frame clones are kept and a portion is missing. The top ten hold about 1.5% of the sample, which has around 130,000 clones, approximately 83% seen once. The chain uses TRBV9 and TRBJ1-3; D unresolved. The sequenced sample was peripheral blood, obtained on day 0 of AZD1222 vaccination. The source is an adult in good health. The chain's CDR3 is CASSVVDLSGNTIYF. Written as DNA, the CDR3 is TGTGCCAGCAGCGTAGTGGACCTCTCTGGAAACACCATATATTTT.